This T cell receptor beta chain was sequenced in a study of shared clonotypes between healthy human individuals. Study summary: Donor ages ranged 18 to 49 years: a couple of women, a few men.

Overall study results and limits: Researchers found naive subsets generally carried larger estimated richness than memory subsets. Relative to clonotypes present in all four donors, those not shared had lower generation probabilities.

The CDR3 totals 14 residues. In its sample, this clone was seen once. No antigen is known for it. As processed by the authors: Junction-only sequences produced by ImmunoSEQ had no quality scores, so filtering differed. Only in-frame clones appear in the TCRdb table, and some are missing; sequencing was by immunoSEQ multiplex PCR. The D gene and trimming were derived from the DNA, and the V and J assignments and clone size from that table. The sample shows about 2.4 million clones, roughly 92% of them seen only once. The V and J genes are TRBV21-1 and TRBJ1-4. TRBV21-1 is given as a pseudogene. Sequencing used naive CD4+ T cells sorted from blood. Stated subset: CD45RA+ positively selected. The source is a man in his late teens or twenties in good health. This CDR3 reads CASSKESRNEKLFF. CDR3 DNA sequence: TGTGCCAGCAGCAAAGAATCCCGTAATGAAAAACTGTTTTTT.